This entry lists 7 T cell receptor beta chains sequenced from one sample in a study of radiotherapy plus CTLA-4 blockade in lung cancer. TCRdb keeps only in-frame clones here, not all; method: immunoSEQ multiplex PCR. In the table there are roughly 93,000 clones, around 86% of which are singletons. Specimen: peripheral blood, collected from a patient treated with radiotherapy plus ipilimumab. Source of these receptors: a human donor with non-small cell lung cancer who had a partial response to radiotherapy plus ipilimumab.

The chain joins TRBV25-1 to TRBJ2-1; 10 nucleotides line up with TRBD1. The CDR3 has 17 residues. Germline lookup yields CDR1 MGHDK and CDR2 SYGVNS. Trimming at V came to 2 bases and at J to 7 bases, leaving 11 bases not matched to a gene. CDR3 nucleotide sequence: TGTGCCAGCAGTGAAGGGTTGGGACAGGGGTACGTAAATGAGCAGTTCTTC. Translated: CASSEGLGQGYVNEQFF.

The gene calls are TRBV10-1 and TRBJ2-2, with D tentatively TRBD1 (5 bases). With 2 bases removed from V and 5 bases from J, the gap between germline ends came to 6 bases. The CDR3 contains 13 residues. Germline CDR1 and CDR2: WNHNN and SYGVQD (reference sequence). CDR3 coding DNA: TGCGCCAGCAGTGAGAGGGGAACCGGGGAGCTGTTTTTT. Its protein product is CASSERGTGELFF.

The genes are TRBV6-1 and TRBJ2-2; possibly TRBD1 for D (6 bases). The CDR3 has 14 residues. Germline V gene sequence: CDR1 MNHNS, CDR2 SASEGT. V lost 10 bases to trimming and J lost 2 bases, with 14 bases between them. In DNA form, the CDR3 reads TGTGCCACCCGGGACACCCCTAACACCGGGGAGCTGTTTTTT. Amino acid sequence: CATRDTPNTGELFF.

The V gene is TRBV7-6, the J gene TRBJ2-7, with 7 bases fitting TRBD1. V lost 5 bases and J lost 3; bases outside the gene matches: 10. Germline lookup yields CDR1 SGHVS and CDR2 FNYEAQ. The CDR3 loop spans 15 amino acids. The CDR3 DNA is TGTGCCAGCAGCCCAAGGCCAGGGGGTGACTACGAGCAGTACTTC. It yields the protein CASSPRPGGDYEQYF.

This chain links TRBV7-8 with TRBJ1-1, with 9 bases that match TRBD1. This CDR3 region has 15 residues. The V gene's germline CDR1 is SGHVS and CDR2 FQNEAQ. Trimming at V came to 6 bases and at J to 3 bases, leaving 8 bases not matched to a gene. CDR3 nucleotides: TGTGCCAGCAGGGCACAGGGGGCTAGGGACACTGAAGCTTTCTTT. Translated, it gives CASRAQGARDTEAFF.

This clone is a singleton in its sample. The chain has TRBV11-2 and TRBJ2-2; tentatively, D is TRBD1 (6 bases). Per germline, CDR1 SGHAT and CDR2 FQNNGV. The CDR3 is made up of 15 amino acids. V was clipped by 4 bases and J by 4 bases, with 13 bases between them. The CDR3 DNA reads TGTGCCAGCAGCTCCGGGACACGTCCCACCGGGGAGCTGTTTTTT. Translated: CASSSGTRPTGELFF.

J is TRBJ2-1 and V is TRBV27; 7 nucleotides line up with TRBD2. Germline V lookup: CDR1 MNHEY, CDR2 SMNVEV (reference sequence). The CDR3 consists of 18 residues. V lost 5 bases and J lost 3; bases outside the gene matches: 16. The CDR3 spells CASSNPPWRELGYNEQFF. The CDR3 nucleotides read TGTGCCAGCAGTAACCCCCCCTGGCGGGAGCTTGGCTACAATGAGCAGTTCTTC.